The 13 T cell receptor beta chains below were found in one sample sequenced in a study of somatic mutations in cytotoxic T cells in rheumatoid arthritis. This table comes from immunoSEQ multiplex PCR, and its TCRdb copy is limited to in-frame clones, with some not included. The table shows about 4,000 clones, with roughly 72% occurring only once. Sequencing was carried out using CD8+ T cells sorted from blood. The receptors come from an adult with rheumatoid arthritis.

J is TRBJ1-1 and V is TRBV11-2; tentative D call: TRBD1 (5 bases). CDR1 is SGHAT and CDR2 is FQNNGV in the germline V gene. The CDR3 has 13 amino acids. V was shortened by 1 base and J by 10 bases, with 13 bases between the two germline ends. CDR3 bases: TGTGCCAGCAGCTTAGCCGGGGCTGGGGGAGCTTTCTTT. It yields the protein CASSLAGAGGAFF.

The chain couples TRBV13 to TRBJ1-2; TRBD1 is a possible D gene (6 bases). CDR3 length equals 14 residues. CDR1 is PRHDT and CDR2 is FYEKMQ in the germline V gene (reference sequence). Trimming cost V 2 bases and J 4 bases, with 11 bases left between them. The DNA of the CDR3 is TGTGCCAGCAGCTTATGGACAGAGCCCTATGGCTACACCTTC. Amino acids: CASSLWTEPYGYTF.

V gene TRBV9 combines with J gene TRBJ2-2, with TRBD2 matching 16 bases. Germline V gene data show CDR1 as SGDLS and CDR2 as YYNGEE. CDR3 length: 16 residues. V dropped 3 bases and J dropped 8; count of bases not matched to a gene: 4. Written as DNA, the CDR3 is TGTGCCAGCAGCGAGGGACTAGCGGGGGGGGCAGGGGAGCTGTTTTTT. Translating it yields CASSEGLAGGAGELFF.

This clone was recorded once. J is TRBJ2-1 and V is TRBV5-1, with D tentatively TRBD2 (6 bases). The CDR3 sequence is 14 residues long. Germline-derived CDR1 and CDR2 are SGHRS and YFSETQ. Trimming removed 3 bases at V and 6 bases at J, with 13 bases between. The CDR3 region is CASSYHFGSNEQFF. In DNA form, the CDR3 reads TGCGCCAGCAGCTACCACTTCGGGAGCAATGAGCAGTTCTTC.

The rearrangement uses TRBV27 and TRBJ1-6, with D uncertain. Germline V gene lookup returns CDR1 MNHEY and CDR2 SMNVEV (reference sequence). Trimming removed 4 bases at V and 0 bases at J, with 4 bases between. The CDR3 has 14 residues. CDR3: CASSSLSYNSPLHF. CDR3 DNA sequence: TGTGCCAGCAGTTCACTCTCCTATAATTCACCCCTCCACTTT.

This chain joins TRBV2 and TRBJ1-1, with a possible D match to TRBD1 (5 bases). The CDR3 is made up of 12 amino acids. Per the germline V gene, CDR1 is SNHLY and CDR2 is FYNNEI. Trimming shortened V by 11 bases and J by 1 base, and 11 bases separated the two germline ends. Here the CDR3 DNA reads TGTGCCGCCAGGGATAGGAACACTGAAGCTTTCTTT. It yields the protein CAARDRNTEAFF. The entire variable domain, with the rest obtained from reference TRBV2 and TRBJ1-1, is as follows: EPEVTQTPSHQVTQMGQEVILRCVPISNHLYFYWYRQILGQKVEFLVSFYNNEISEKSEIFDDQFSVERPDGSNFTLKIRSTKLEDSAMYFCAARDRNTEAFFGQGTRLTVV.

This sequence joins TRBV5-1 and TRBJ2-7, with 8 bases lining up with TRBD2. The junction had 16 bases not matched to a gene; V was cut back by 5 bases and J by 3 bases. Germline CDR1 is SGHRS and CDR2 is YFSETQ. The CDR3 length is 17 residues. Here the CDR3 reads CASSIGGSGLVIYEQYF. The CDR3 bases are TGCGCCAGCAGTATCGGGGGTTCGGGACTAGTAATCTACGAGCAGTACTTC.

The chain employs TRBV5-1 and TRBJ1-2; D is ambiguous. In germline, CDR1 is SGHRS, CDR2 YFSETQ. The CDR3 extends over 13 amino acids. V was clipped by 6 bases and J by 7 bases, with 16 bases between them. The CDR3 region is CASILNALFGYTF. In nucleotides, the CDR3 is TGCGCCAGCATCCTGAACGCCTTATTTGGCTACACCTTC.

This chain links TRBV5-1 with TRBJ2-7; no reliable D call. Germline-derived CDR1 and CDR2 are SGHRS and YFSETQ. V was clipped by 0 bases and J by 3 bases, with 13 bases between them. CDR3 size: 15 residues. The CDR3 reads CASSLGQAMYYEQYF. The CDR3 bases are TGCGCCAGCAGCTTGGGGCAGGCAATGTACTACGAGCAGTACTTC.

The gene calls are TRBV5-6 and TRBJ1-1; TRBD1 might be the D (5 bases). CDR1 is SGHDT, CDR2 YYEEEE, per germline. This CDR3 spans 17 amino acids. V lost 2 bases and J lost 5, with 22 bases in between. This chain's CDR3 is CASSFWAGGVEGTEAFF. The CDR3 DNA follows: TGTGCCAGCAGCTTTTGGGCCGGAGGGGTCGAAGGGACTGAAGCTTTCTTT.

Only a few counts were recorded for this clone. The chain has TRBV6-1 and TRBJ2-1; TRBD1 matches 9 bases. The CDR3 loop spans 14 amino acids. The germline V gene has CDR1 MNHNS and CDR2 SASEGT. After removal of 1 base from V and 9 bases from J, the junction contained 4 bases not matched to a gene. The CDR3 protein is CASSEGTGVAEQFF. The CDR3 bases are TGTGCCAGCAGTGAAGGGACAGGGGTAGCTGAGCAGTTCTTC.

This chain uses TRBV29-1 with TRBJ2-1, with a weak D call TRBD1 (6 bases). CDR1 and CDR2 (germline): SQVTM, ANQGSEA. The V end lost 5 bases, the J end lost 0 bases, and 8 bases lay between the germline ends. There are 13 residues in the CDR3. Here the CDR3 DNA reads TGCAGCGTTCGAGGGGGCTCCTACAATGAGCAGTTCTTC. It yields the protein CSVRGGSYNEQFF.

The chain carries TRBV5-8 and TRBJ2-7; D might be TRBD1 or TRBD2, each matching 5 bases. The V end was cut by 1 base, the J end by 0 bases, with 14 bases between. CDR1 SGHTS and CDR2 YDEGEE come from the germline V gene. The CDR3 is made up of 16 amino acids. The DNA of the CDR3 is TGTGCCAGCAGCTTGCCGGGACGGCTGAGCTCCTACGAGCAGTACTTC. Its translation is CASSLPGRLSSYEQYF.